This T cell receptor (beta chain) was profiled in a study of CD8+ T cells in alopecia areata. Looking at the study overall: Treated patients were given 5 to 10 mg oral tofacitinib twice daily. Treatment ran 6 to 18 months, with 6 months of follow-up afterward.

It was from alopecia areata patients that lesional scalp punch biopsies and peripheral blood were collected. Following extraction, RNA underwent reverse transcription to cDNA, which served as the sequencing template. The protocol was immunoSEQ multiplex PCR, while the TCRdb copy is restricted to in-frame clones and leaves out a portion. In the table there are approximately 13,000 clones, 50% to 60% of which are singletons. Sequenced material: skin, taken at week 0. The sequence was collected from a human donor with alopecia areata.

Here the CDR3 reads CASSLSGSVSTDTQYF. CDR3 in DNA: TGTGCCAGCAGTTTATCCGGGAGTGTTTCCACAGATACGCAGTATTTT. The V call is TRBV28, the J call TRBJ2-3; possibly TRBD2 for D (6 bases). This CDR3 has 16 residues. CDR1 is MDHEN and CDR2 is SYDVKM in the germline V gene. The V end lost 1 base, the J end lost 2 bases, and 13 bases lay between the germline ends.